A selection of T cell receptor beta chains follows, all from one sample in a study of T cell repertoires in cytomegalovirus infection. TCRdb independently ran MiXCR on the reads; one entry per CDR3 protein. In the table there are 150,000 to 200,000 distinct CDR3 sequences, approximately 19% of which are singletons. Sequenced input: PBMCs. These receptors came from a human donor in good health (CMV status not recorded). Some clones in this sample may be carry-over from other donors' samples. The CDR3 runs from the conserved cysteine through the conserved F or W. The order of the fields is V gene, clone size, D gene, J gene, CDR3 DNA, CDR3 protein. A D gene is named only where the DNA matches it firmly. Some rows mark clone size as missing; the rest say once, few, many or name a class of expanded clone.

>TRBV7-9|many|NA|TRBJ2-7
TGTGCCAGCAGCTTAGCGAGAACATCTAGGGGGGATACCTACGAGCAGTACTTC
CASSLARTSRGDTYEQYF
>TRBV7-9|many|TRBD1|TRBJ1-1
TGTGCCAGCAGTTCGGGACAGGGGAACACTGAAGCTTTCTTT
CASSSGQGNTEAFF
>TRBV19|few|NA|TRBJ1-6
TGTGCCAGTAGTTTCCCTTCCGCAGACGGGCCGCTCCACTTT
CASSFPSADGPLHF
>TRBV10-3|NA|NA|TRBJ1-5
TGTGCCATCAGTGAGGGACAGAAGAATCAGCCCCAGCATTTT
CAISEGQKNQPQHF
>TRBV5-1|few|TRBD1|TRBJ1-5
TGCGCCAGCAGCCCGCAGCCCGGACAGGGTTGGCCTAGCAATCAGCCCCAGCATTTT
CASSPQPGQGWPSNQPQHF
>TRBV5-5|NA|TRBD1|TRBJ2-7
TGTGCCAGCAGCTTTGGGACAGGGGAGATTGGCGAGCAGTACTTC
CASSFGTGEIGEQYF
>TRBV27|NA|TRBD1|TRBJ2-6
TGTGCCAGCAGTCCATACGGGACAGGGGTCTCTGGGGCCAACGTCCTGACTTTC
CASSPYGTGVSGANVLTF
>TRBV11-2|NA|TRBD2|TRBJ2-3
TGTGCCAGCAGCTTAAAGAGGACTAGCGGGACACTCCCTCGCCCAGATACGCAGTATTTT
CASSLKRTSGTLPRPDTQYF
>TRBV7-8|NA|TRBD2|TRBJ2-3
TGTGCCAGCAGCTTAGGGACTAGCGGGAGAGGGGGCACAGATACGCAGTATTTT
CASSLGTSGRGGTDTQYF
>TRBV12-3/TRBV12-4|many|NA|TRBJ2-7
TGTGCCAGCAGTCGGTACGAGACAGAGTCCTACGAGCAGTACTTC
CASSRYETESYEQYF
>TRBV2|NA|TRBD1|TRBJ2-1
TGTGCCAGCAGCGACAGGGGGCGTAACAATGAGCAGTTCTTC
CASSDRGRNNEQFF
>TRBV20-1|NA|NA|TRBJ1-1
TGCAGTGCTAGAGAGGGGGTTTTGAGCACTGAAGCTTTCTTT
CSAREGVLSTEAFF
>TRBV4-2|few|TRBD2|TRBJ2-7
TGTGCCAGCAGCCAAGCCCTAGCGGAGGTATCCTACGAGCAGTACTTC
CASSQALAEVSYEQYF
>TRBV27|NA|TRBD2|TRBJ2-7
TGTGCCAGCAGCCCCGCGGGAGGACGGACCTACGAGCAGTACTTC
CASSPAGGRTYEQYF
>TRBV6-1|many|TRBD2|TRBJ2-1
TGTGCCAGCAGTGAAGCAACCAGCGGGGTCGGTGAGCAGTTCTTC
CASSEATSGVGEQFF
>TRBV4-2|few|NA|TRBJ2-7
TGTGCCAGCAGCCAAAAGGGCGAGCAGTACTTC
CASSQKGEQYF
>TRBV12-3/TRBV12-4|few|NA|TRBJ2-6
TGTGCCAGCAGACCCTCTGGGGCCAACGTCCTGACTTTC
CASRPSGANVLTF
>TRBV19|NA|TRBD1|TRBJ1-5
TGTGCCAGTAGTATAGACCTAGGACAGGCGAGGCCCCAGCATTTT
CASSIDLGQARPQHF
>TRBV5-1|many|NA|TRBJ2-7
TGCGCCAGCAGCTTGAGTGGAGCTCTTTCCTACGAGCAGTACTTC
CASSLSGALSYEQYF
>TRBV7-3|NA|NA|TRBJ2-6
TGTGCCAGCAGCCAGACTGGGGCCAACGTCCTGAATTTC
CASSQTGANVLNF
>TRBV28|few|NA|TRBJ1-2
TGTGCCAGCAGTTTAGAAAATGGAGGGATCTATGGCTACACCTTC
CASSLENGGIYGYTF
>TRBV7-8|many|NA|TRBJ1-4
TGTGCCAGCAGCTTAGGGCCGAGGACAGCAGATGAAAAACTGTTTTTT
CASSLGPRTADEKLFF
>TRBV7-2|NA|NA|TRBJ2-1
TGTGCCAGCAGCTTAATTCTAGGCGGGCGCAATGAGCAGTTCTTC
CASSLILGGRNEQFF
>TRBV7-6|many|NA|TRBJ1-1
TGTGCCAGCAGCCCACCGGGGTTCACTGAAGCTTTCTTT
CASSPPGFTEAFF
>TRBV5-1|NA|NA|TRBJ2-2
TGCGCCAGCAGCCTCGGGCGGCAGGGAGGCACCGGGGAGCTGTTTTTT
CASSLGRQGGTGELFF